This T cell receptor (beta chain) stems from a study of blood T cells in healthy people across ages (dated by TCRdb to about 2015). Concerning the study at large: In model experiments, roughly one uniquely barcoded TCR beta cDNA molecule per two T cells was captured by template switching. For two donors (one aged 18 to 30 and one aged 80 or older), the study analyzed two additional independent replicas of 1 million unique cDNA reads from the same blood draw. Four age groups were formed from the donors: young (average roughly 15 years), middle-aged (around 41), aged (under 70) and long-lived (82). Donors of different ages were randomly distributed across sequencing lanes to avoid experimental bias. To track age-related changes in TCR beta repertoire diversity, the study relied on deep sequencing normalized with unique cDNA molecular identifiers. The study at large found these results: As age increased, observed TCR beta diversity per million T cells dropped in a roughly linear way, and a significant reduction was already evident by age 40. Because profiling used bulk unsorted PBMCs, naive and antigen-experienced compartments could not be compared conclusively. The long-lived group showed more naive CD4+ T cells, fewer expanded clones and increased TCR diversity than the aged group, suggesting age selection. Estimates of total diversity based on one million sequenced T cells were regarded as lower bounds and as underestimates. There was a strong correlation between observed TCR beta diversity and the percentage of naive T cells measured by flow cytometry. The CMV infection status of donors was not known, potentially confounding age-related changes in expanded clonotypes.

The trim is 4 bases for V and 11 bases for J, with a gap of 15 bases between the germline ends. Including the terminal cysteine and phenylalanine, the CDR3 comprises 12 residues. Only the CDR3 part of the read is kept: 36 bases, read in frame from the first base. Based on the germline V gene (reference sequence), the CDR1 and CDR2 sequences are LNHNV and YYDKDF. The roughly 37 donors, aged 6 to 90 years, were systemically healthy Caucasian individuals from Russia. Roughly 9.5 milliliters of peripheral blood were drawn from each donor into EDTA-treated Vacutainer tubes. Ficoll-Paque density-gradient centrifugation was used to isolate PBMCs, with at least 7 million per sample. Total RNA was extracted from PBMCs with Trizol reagent, with at least 5.5 micrograms obtained per sample. For every donor, flow cytometry on a PBMC aliquot measured the percentage of naive CD45RAhigh/CD27high T cells. Libraries were prepared through 5' RACE. Data came from an Illumina HiSeq 2500. A second about 7 to 12 cycle PCR used a sample-barcoded 5' primer and a J-beta primer mix. A unique molecular identifier was introduced onto each TCR beta cDNA molecule by a template-switch 5' adaptor carrying 12 random nucleotides. Each sample yielded at least 2.5 million CDR3-containing paired-end reads. The Mint cDNA synthesis kit, primed by a TRBC-specific oligonucleotide, was used to synthesize first-strand cDNA from all RNA. Following uracil-DNA glycosylase treatment, all cDNA underwent a first 18-cycle PCR with the universal primers M1SS and BC2_uni_R. Regarding the original processing steps: For normalization, 1 million high-quality reads, each with a distinct molecular identifier, were randomly selected from each sample. Reads with shared molecular identifiers were discarded instead of being binned into consensus sequences. MiTCR, set to a Q25 quality threshold and the strictest error-elimination algorithm, was used for CDR3 identification, clonotype clustering and error correction. A nonparametric unseen species model with Euler transformation was used to estimate lower-bound total TCR beta diversity. In-frame beta chains were kept once TCRdb had trimmed the public reads at Q25 with fastp and called clones with MiXCR. Rows are combined by CDR3 protein, so each entry shows the most common genes and DNA. The V and J calls and clone size come from TCRdb's table, not from the authors' own analysis. The sample table records over 600,000 distinct CDR3 sequences; around 43% of these occur just once. The top ten constitute around 30% of the sample.

With regard to this clonotype: The antigen it binds to is not known. Base-call qualities are not available, and no considerably larger clone is one nucleotide away.

This clonotype was obtained from an elderly man in good health. The V and J segments used are TRBV15 and TRBJ2-7; too little of a D gene remains to name it. The sequenced material came from blood. The CDR3: CATSTRSLPKYF. The DNA sequence is as follows: TGTGCCACCAGCACCCGGTCCCTCCCCAAGTACTTC.